These 28 T cell receptor beta chains came from one sample sequenced in a study of CD8 T cells in ankylosing spondylitis. MiXCR was run by TCRdb on the 5' RACE reads, yielding one entry per CDR3 protein. Of around 250,000 distinct CDR3 sequences listed, roughly 10% are singletons. Sequencing was carried out using blood, either unsorted or a sorted T cell fraction (not recorded which). These receptors were taken from a male donor with ankylosing spondylitis or in good health (not recorded which).

This clonotype was seen at least ten times. The V gene is TRBV5-5, the J gene TRBJ1-3; perhaps TRBD1 as D (6 bases). V lost 6 bases and J lost 3, with 13 bases in between. From germline, CDR1 is SGHKS and CDR2 YYEKEE (reference sequence). The CDR3 runs to 14 residues. CDR3 protein: CASTRDIFGNTIYF. Here the CDR3 DNA reads TGTGCCAGCACCCGGGACATCTTTGGAAACACCATATATTTT. Looking up the rest from reference TRBV5-5 and TRBJ1-3 gives the full variable domain: DAGVTQSPTHLIKTRGQQVTLRCSPISGHKSVSWYQQVLGQGPQFIFQYYEKEERGRGNFPDRFSARQFPNYSSELNVNALLLGDSALYLCASTRDIFGNTIYFGEGSWLTVV.

V usage is TRBV12-3 or TRBV12-4 and J usage is TRBJ2-3; D unclear. The CDR3 spans 14 residues. V was pared by 1 base and J by 7 bases, with 12 bases between. As DNA, the CDR3 is TGTGCCAGCAGTTTAGTTATCGTCGGTAATACGCAGTATTTT. This sequence encodes CASSLVIVGNTQYF.

This clonotype was seen at least ten times. J is TRBJ1-3 and V is TRBV5-1, with 7 bases fitting TRBD1. The CDR3 loop spans 13 amino acids. Germline V gene lookup returns CDR1 SGHRS and CDR2 YFSETQ. V shed 7 bases, J shed 8 bases, and the junction held 9 bases outside the gene matches. CDR3 DNA: TGCGCCAGCCGGGTAGGAGGGGGCGACACCATATATTTT. Translated, it gives CASRVGGGDTIYF.

In this sample, this clonotype turned up a few times. The V call is TRBV20-1, the J call TRBJ2-1; tentatively, D is TRBD2 (7 bases). Germline lookup yields CDR1 DFQATT and CDR2 SNEGSKA (reference sequence). V dropped 7 bases and J dropped 8 bases, with 18 bases sitting between them. CDR3 length: 13 residues. CDR3 protein: CSVLGRGRDEQFF. The CDR3 coding sequence is TGCAGTGTTCTAGGTAGGGGGAGGGATGAGCAGTTCTTC.

V and J are TRBV5-1 and TRBJ2-7; D remains ambiguous. CDR1 and CDR2 (germline): SGHRS, YFSETQ. The ends were cut back, 1 base at V and 0 bases at J, with 14 bases in the middle. The CDR3 loop spans 16 amino acids. Here the CDR3 DNA reads TGCGCCAGCAGCTTGATACCCGGGCAAAGCTCCTACGAGCAGTACTTC. It encodes CASSLIPGQSSYEQYF.

This clonotype has more than one count but fewer than ten. The rearrangement links TRBV15 to TRBJ2-5, with 10 bases aligning to TRBD1. V dropped 10 bases and J dropped 5; count of bases not matched to a gene: 10. Germline V gives CDR1 LNHNV, CDR2 YYDKDF (reference sequence). The CDR3 has 14 amino acids. The CDR3 nucleotides are TGTGCCATCCAAGACAGGGGGCTGTGGGAGACCCAGTACTTC. This codes for CAIQDRGLWETQYF. The whole variable domain, filled in from reference TRBV15 and TRBJ2-5, reads DAMVIQNPRYQVTQFGKPVTLSCSQTLNHNVMYWYQQKSSQAPKLLFHYYDKDFNNEADTPDNFQSRRPNTSFCFLDIRSPGLGDTAMYLCAIQDRGLWETQYFGPGTRLLVL.

This clonotype was counted many times. The chain joins TRBV5-1 to TRBJ2-7, with a weak D call TRBD1 (5 bases). The V end was cut by 2 bases, the J end by 2 bases, with 11 bases between. Looked up from germline, CDR1 is SGHRS and CDR2 is YFSETQ. This CDR3 spans 14 amino acids. The CDR3 DNA is TGCGCCAGCAGCTTTGGCAGGGTACCCTACGAGCAGTACTTC. This encodes CASSFGRVPYEQYF.

The chain recombines TRBV29-1 with TRBJ2-3, with 7 bases aligning to TRBD2. The CDR3 covers 14 residues. Germline V lookup: CDR1 SQVTM, CDR2 ANQGSEA. V was pared by 3 bases and J by 0 bases, with 3 bases of the junction left unmatched. CDR3 DNA sequence: TGCAGCGTTGATGGGGACTACAGCACAGATACGCAGTATTTT. Its translation: CSVDGDYSTDTQYF.

At least ten counts were recorded for this clonotype. V is TRBV25-1 and J is TRBJ2-7; no firm D call. The V gene's germline CDR1 is MGHDK and CDR2 SYGVNS. The CDR3 loop spans 14 amino acids. Trimming left V 8 bases short and J 0 bases short, with 14 bases between. CDR3 loop: CASGRSQLSYEQYF. DNA of the CDR3: TGTGCCAGCGGGCGTTCTCAGCTCTCCTACGAGCAGTACTTC.

The chain recombines TRBV3-1 with TRBJ2-7; 8 nucleotides align to TRBD1. The germline V gene encodes CDR1 LGHDT and CDR2 YNNKEL (reference sequence). V was pared by 4 bases and J by 8 bases, with 4 bases of the junction left unmatched. The CDR3 is 12 amino acids. The CDR3 DNA reads TGTGCCAGCAGCCCGGGACAGGTAAAGCAGTACTTC. This encodes CASSPGQVKQYF.

This clonotype was recorded at least ten times. The chain uses TRBV7-8 and TRBJ2-5; a possible D gene is TRBD1 (5 bases). V was trimmed by 0 bases and J by 5 bases, leaving 10 bases between them. Germline CDR1 reads SGHVS; CDR2 reads FQNEAQ. This CDR3 has 14 residues. CDR3 coding DNA: TGTGCCAGCAGCTTAGCCAGGGCTCAGGAGACCCAGTACTTC. Amino acid sequence: CASSLARAQETQYF.

This clonotype was observed at least ten times. J is TRBJ2-7 and V is TRBV20-1; D is possibly TRBD1 (5 bases). Trimming shortened V by 3 bases and J by 3 bases, and 9 bases separated the two germline ends. The CDR3 spans 12 residues. Germline V lookup: CDR1 DFQATT, CDR2 SNEGSKA (reference sequence). The chain's CDR3 is CSASPGLYEQYF. CDR3 DNA: TGCAGTGCTAGCCCAGGGCTCTACGAGCAGTACTTC.

The genes are TRBV3-1 and TRBJ2-7, with D possibly matching TRBD1 (5 bases). The CDR3 length is 14 residues. V dropped 4 bases and J dropped 5 bases, with 15 bases sitting between them. The germline V gene has CDR1 LGHDT and CDR2 YNNKEL (reference sequence). CDR3 sequence reads: CASSLRRGLDEQYF. In DNA, the CDR3 is TGTGCCAGCAGCCTGAGAAGGGGTCTGGACGAGCAGTACTTC.

This clonotype occurred many times. The chain recombines TRBV28 with TRBJ2-5; 14 bases align to TRBD2. After removal of 10 bases from V and 5 bases from J, the junction contained 12 bases not matched to a gene. CDR1 is MDHEN, CDR2 SYDVKM, per germline. The CDR3 is 16 residues long. In DNA, the CDR3 is TGTGCCATCTCGGGGACTAGCGGGAGTTTGGCGGAGACCCAGTACTTC. Translation gives CAISGTSGSLAETQYF.

Many counts were recorded for this clonotype. V usage is TRBV10-3 and J usage is TRBJ2-7, with 7 positions matching TRBD1. The CDR3 has 13 residues. V dropped 6 bases and J dropped 0; count of bases not matched to a gene: 2. The germline CDR1 and CDR2 sequences are ENHRY and SYGVKD. DNA of the CDR3: TGTGCCATCAGCCGGGACAGCTCCTACGAGCAGTACTTC. Protein product: CAISRDSSYEQYF.

This clonotype was counted between two and nine times. As DNA, the CDR3 is TGTGCCAGCAGTGAATTGACTAGCGGGGCCTCGGGAGATACGCAGTATTTT. The encoded protein is CASSELTSGASGDTQYF. The chain links TRBV25-1 to TRBJ2-3; 11 bases agree with TRBD2. Germline values: CDR1 MGHDK, CDR2 SYGVNS. The CDR3 contains 17 residues. The trim removed 1 base at V and 5 bases at J, leaving 8 bases unmatched.

The V gene is TRBV7-8, the J gene TRBJ2-2; D gene unclear. The ends were cut back, 5 bases at V and 0 bases at J, with 13 bases in the middle. Germline lookup yields CDR1 SGHVS and CDR2 FQNEAQ. There are 16 residues in the CDR3. The CDR3 DNA is TGTGCCAGCAGCCTAGTCGCGGAAACGAACACCGGGGAGCTGTTTTTT. It translates to CASSLVAETNTGELFF.

This clonotype appeared many times. The V call is TRBV7-2, the J call TRBJ2-1; D is unclear. The CDR3 is made up of 16 amino acids. Trimming stripped 4 bases from V and 9 bases from J, with 22 bases between. Germline V CDR1 and CDR2: SGHTA, FQGNSA. DNA of the CDR3: TGTGCCAGCAGCTCCCGAGAAAGGGAAGGTGTAGGTGAGCAGTTCTTC. Protein: CASSSREREGVGEQFF.

In this sample, this clonotype turned up many times. The gene calls are TRBV6-1 and TRBJ1-2; possibly TRBD1 for D (5 bases). CDR3 length: 13 amino acids. Per the germline V gene, CDR1 is MNHNS and CDR2 is SASEGT. The V gene lost 10 bases and the J gene lost 0 bases, with 12 bases spanning the gap. CDR3 loop: CATTVTANYGYTF. CDR3 nucleotides: TGTGCCACCACCGTGACAGCTAACTATGGCTACACCTTC.

CDR3: CASRIQGTEAFF. The CDR3 DNA reads TGTGCCAGCAGAATACAGGGAACTGAAGCTTTCTTT. This rearrangement joins TRBV12-3 or TRBV12-4 to TRBJ1-1, with D possibly TRBD1 on 6 matching bases. CDR3 length: 12 residues. V was pared by 6 bases and J by 5 bases, with 10 bases between.

This clonotype came up many times. This rearrangement joins TRBV12-3 or TRBV12-4 to TRBJ1-1; the D is unclear. The CDR3 runs 12 residues. The ends were cut back, 3 bases at V and 11 bases at J, with 13 bases in the middle. As DNA, the CDR3 is TGTGCCAGCAGTTTGGGGATAGATCGGGCTTTCTTT. Translation: CASSLGIDRAFF.

This clonotype occurred many times. The rearrangement links TRBV20-1 to TRBJ2-3, with D uncertain. The V and J ends lost 1 base and 5 bases respectively, with 7 bases between them. Germline V CDR1 and CDR2: DFQATT, SNEGSKA (reference sequence). CDR3 size: 12 residues. CDR3 nucleotide sequence: TGCAGTGCTAGAGCCATGGGAGATACGCAGTATTTT. Its translation: CSARAMGDTQYF.

In this sample, this clonotype turned up many times. CDR3 region: CASSLGDREMNTEAFF. CDR3 nucleotide sequence: TGCGCCAGCAGCTTGGGGGACAGGGAGATGAACACTGAAGCTTTCTTT. The V call is TRBV5-1, the J call TRBJ1-1; 9 nucleotides line up with TRBD1. Germline CDR1 and CDR2: SGHRS and YFSETQ. The CDR3 has 16 amino acids. Trimming took 0 bases from V and 0 from J; bases not matched to a gene: 3.

V and J are TRBV19 and TRBJ1-1, with a weak D call TRBD1 (5 bases). The CDR3 has 13 residues. Trimming took off 6 bases at V and 4 bases at J, with 12 bases between the two ends. The V gene's germline CDR1 is LNHDA and CDR2 SQIVND (reference sequence). CDR3 loop: CASRLGASTEAFF. The CDR3, as DNA: TGTGCCAGTAGATTAGGGGCTTCCACTGAAGCTTTCTTT.

This clonotype was found a few times. This chain's CDR3 is CSVGTTQETQYF. The DNA of the CDR3 is TGCAGCGTTGGTACTACCCAAGAGACCCAGTACTTC. J is TRBJ2-5 and V is TRBV29-1; D gene uncertain. This CDR3 has 12 residues. Germline V gene sequence: CDR1 SQVTM, CDR2 ANQGSEA. The germline V and J ends were trimmed by 4 bases and 1 base, with 7 bases remaining between them.

This clonotype was counted ten times or more. The rearrangement uses TRBV24-1 and TRBJ2-2, with 7 bases aligning to TRBD1. Germline loops: CDR1 KGHDR, CDR2 SFDVKD. This CDR3 contains 14 residues. Germline trimming cut 7 bases from V and 3 bases from J; bases unmatched to any gene: 4. CDR3 DNA sequence: TGTGCCACCAGCCCCGGGACAGACACCGGGGAGCTGTTTTTT. It yields the protein CATSPGTDTGELFF.

There are many counts of this clonotype. This rearrangement joins TRBV29-1 to TRBJ1-2, with D unresolved. Germline V CDR1 and CDR2: SQVTM, ANQGSEA. Trimming removed 7 bases from V and 6 bases from J, with 12 bases in between. CDR3 length equals 11 residues. CDR3 nucleotides: TGCAGCGCGCGTTATGTTGATGGCTACACCTTC. Encoded protein: CSARYVDGYTF. The full variable domain, rest sourced from reference TRBV29-1 and TRBJ1-2, is SAVISQKPSRDICQRGTSLTIQCQVDSQVTMMFWYRQQPGQSLTLIATANQGSEATYESGFVIDKFPISRPNLTFSTLTVSNMSPEDSSIYLCSARYVDGYTFGSGTRLTVV.

This clonotype was detected a few times. The chain carries TRBV7-9 and TRBJ2-1; D is possibly TRBD1 or TRBD2 (6 bases each). Germline-derived CDR1 and CDR2 are SEHNR and FQNEAQ (reference sequence). V lost 4 bases and J lost 1, with 11 bases in between. This CDR3 comprises 15 residues. The CDR3 sequence: CASSSRRGSYNEQFF. DNA of the CDR3: TGTGCCAGCAGCTCTAGGAGGGGGTCCTACAATGAGCAGTTCTTC. Combining the CDR3 with reference TRBV7-9 and TRBJ2-1 gives the whole variable domain DTGVSQNPRHKITKRGQNVTFRCDPISEHNRLYWYRQTLGQGPEFLTYFQNEAQLEKSRLLSDRFSAERPKGSFSTLEIQRTEQGDSAMYLCASSSRRGSYNEQFFGPGTRLTVL.